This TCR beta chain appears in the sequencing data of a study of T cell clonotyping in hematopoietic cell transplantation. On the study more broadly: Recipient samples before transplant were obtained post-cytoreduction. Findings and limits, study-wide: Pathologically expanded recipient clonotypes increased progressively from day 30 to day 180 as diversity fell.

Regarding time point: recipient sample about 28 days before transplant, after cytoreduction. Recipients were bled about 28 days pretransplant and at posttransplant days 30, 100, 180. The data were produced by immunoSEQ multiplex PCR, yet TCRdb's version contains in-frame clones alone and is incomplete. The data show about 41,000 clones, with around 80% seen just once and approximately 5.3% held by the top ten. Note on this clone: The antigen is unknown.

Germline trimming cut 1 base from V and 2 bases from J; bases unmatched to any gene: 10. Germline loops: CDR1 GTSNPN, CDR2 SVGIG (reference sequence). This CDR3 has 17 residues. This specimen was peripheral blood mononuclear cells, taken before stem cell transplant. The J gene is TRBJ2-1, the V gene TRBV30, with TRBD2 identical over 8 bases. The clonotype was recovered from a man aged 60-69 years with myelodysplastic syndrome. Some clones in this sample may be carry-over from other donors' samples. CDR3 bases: TGTGCCTGGAGTGACTCTCGGGCGGGGGGTCCCTACAATGAGCAGTTCTTC. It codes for CAWSDSRAGGPYNEQFF.